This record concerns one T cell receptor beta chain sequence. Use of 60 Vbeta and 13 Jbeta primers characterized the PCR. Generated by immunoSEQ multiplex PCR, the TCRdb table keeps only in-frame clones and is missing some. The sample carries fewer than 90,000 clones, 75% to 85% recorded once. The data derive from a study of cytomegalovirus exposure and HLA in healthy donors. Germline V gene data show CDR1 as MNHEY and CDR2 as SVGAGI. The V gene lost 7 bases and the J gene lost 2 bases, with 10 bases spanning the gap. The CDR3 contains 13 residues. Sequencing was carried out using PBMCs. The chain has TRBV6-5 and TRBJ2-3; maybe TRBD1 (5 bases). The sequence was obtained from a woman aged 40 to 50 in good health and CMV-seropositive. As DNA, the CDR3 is TGTGCCAGCAATCCACAGGACACAGATACGCAGTATTTT. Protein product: CASNPQDTDTQYF.